Reported below is one TCR beta chain. Antigen: not known. This sample stems from a study of persistence of HIV-infected CD4 T cells. The overall study: Donors were ART-treated; their CMV- and Gag-responding CD4+ T cells were isolated. Study conclusions and caveats: TCRbeta richness was lower in CMV- and Gag-responding cells than in anti-CD3/anti-CD28-responding cells. Degenerate expanded CDR3beta sequences were enriched among CMV- and Gag-responding cells.

An overlapping HIV-1 Gag peptide pool stimulated these cells at 0.95 to 1 ug/peptide/mL. Memory cells lacking CD40L and CD69 with high CD45RO were sorted. Donors were HIV-1-infected adults who began suppressive ART during chronic infection. The CDR3 contains 14 residues. Looked up from germline, CDR1 is MRHNA and CDR2 is SNTAGT. V dropped 6 bases and J dropped 2 bases, with 8 bases sitting between them. This was the immunoSEQ version 4 assay in survey mode. Data came from immunoSEQ multiplex PCR; TCRdb stores just in-frame clones and leaves some out. The table lists about 40,000 clones, around 82% of them singletons.

The sequence was obtained from an adult man with HIV who was CMV-seropositive. V usage is TRBV6-4 and J usage is TRBJ2-6; D remains unclear. Sequences were derived from CD4+ T cells sorted from PBMCs after approximately 19-hour stimulation, sampled from a patient who received antiretroviral therapy. The CDR3 here is CASRTDTGANVLTF. The CDR3 region has the DNA TGTGCCAGCAGAACAGACACTGGGGCCAACGTCCTGACTTTC.